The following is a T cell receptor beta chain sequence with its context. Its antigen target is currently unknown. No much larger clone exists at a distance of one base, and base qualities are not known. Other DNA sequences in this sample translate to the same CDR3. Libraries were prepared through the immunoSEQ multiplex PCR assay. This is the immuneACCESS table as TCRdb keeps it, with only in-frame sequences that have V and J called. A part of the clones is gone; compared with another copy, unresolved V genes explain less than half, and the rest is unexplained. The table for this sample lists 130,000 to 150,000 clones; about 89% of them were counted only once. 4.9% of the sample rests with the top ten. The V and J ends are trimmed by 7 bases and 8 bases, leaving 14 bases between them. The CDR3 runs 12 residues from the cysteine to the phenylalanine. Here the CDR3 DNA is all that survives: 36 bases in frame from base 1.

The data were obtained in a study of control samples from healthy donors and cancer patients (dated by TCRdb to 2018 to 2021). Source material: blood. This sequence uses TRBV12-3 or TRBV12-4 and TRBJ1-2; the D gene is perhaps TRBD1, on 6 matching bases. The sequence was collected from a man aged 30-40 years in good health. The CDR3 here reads CASTLGGVGYTF. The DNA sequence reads TGTGCCAGCACCCTAGGGGGGGTAGGCTACACCTTC.